Shown below are 9 T cell receptor beta chains from a single sample sequenced in a study of identical twins. A single record per CDR3 protein comes from TCRdb applying MiXCR to the 5' RACE reads. The table records under 400,000 distinct CDR3 sequences, roughly 9% of them present only once. Sequencing was carried out using naive T cells sorted from blood. These receptors were collected from a woman in her 50s in good health.

The V call is TRBV9, the J call TRBJ1-2; 9 positions match TRBD1. The germline CDR1 and CDR2 sequences are SGDLS and YYNGEE. V shed 2 bases and J 10 bases; nucleotides not matched to a gene: 6. CDR3 length equals 13 residues. The DNA for the CDR3 is TGTGCCAGCAGCGTGTCCGGGACAGGGTCCTACACCTTC. Its translation: CASSVSGTGSYTF. The full variable domain, completed using reference TRBV9 and TRBJ1-2, is DSGVTQTPKHLITATGQRVTLRCSPRSGDLSVYWYQQSLDQGLQFLIQYYNGEERAKGNILERFSAQQFPDLHSELNLSSLELGDSALYFCASSVSGTGSYTFGSGTRLTVV.

This clonotype turned up a few times. V gene TRBV28 combines with J gene TRBJ2-2, with D possibly TRBD1 on 6 matching bases. CDR1 is MDHEN and CDR2 is SYDVKM in the germline V gene. Deletions cut 3 bases from V and 5 bases from J, with 13 bases between. The CDR3 contains 15 residues. CDR3 bases: TGTGCCAGCAGTTTTACAGGGATAAGGACCGGGGAGCTGTTTTTT. It encodes CASSFTGIRTGELFF.

This chain joins TRBV11-2 and TRBJ1-1, with D maybe TRBD1 (6 bases). Trimming took 1 base from V and 1 from J, leaving 13 bases between them. CDR1 is SGHAT and CDR2 is FQNNGV in the germline V gene. This CDR3 is built from 16 residues. The CDR3 is CASSLGPQGGNTEAFF. The CDR3 region has the DNA TGTGCCAGCAGCTTAGGCCCACAGGGCGGGAACACTGAAGCTTTCTTT.

This clonotype was counted only a few times. The rearrangement uses TRBV11-2 and TRBJ2-7, with D hard to call. Deletions cut 5 bases from V and 0 bases from J, with 17 bases between. CDR1 is SGHAT, CDR2 FQNNGV, per germline. The CDR3 consists of 16 residues. The CDR3 sequence: CASSRYETRSSYEQYF. The CDR3 nucleotides are TGTGCCAGCAGCCGCTACGAGACAAGGAGCTCCTACGAGCAGTACTTC.

This clonotype was found many times. The chain recombines TRBV10-3 with TRBJ1-1; no reliable D call. The CDR3 spans 14 residues. Germline values: CDR1 ENHRY, CDR2 SYGVKD. Trimming removed 10 bases at V and 3 bases at J, with 18 bases between. CDR3 nucleotide sequence: TGTGCCACCTCTAATCCGGGAGACCACACTGAAGCTTTCTTT. Amino acid sequence: CATSNPGDHTEAFF.

The V gene is TRBV14, the J gene TRBJ2-3, with TRBD2 matching 7 bases. Germline V lookup: CDR1 SGHDN, CDR2 FVKESK. The CDR3 runs 17 residues. Trimming took 0 bases from V and 2 from J; bases not matched to a gene: 8. The CDR3 loop reads CASSQDPWREFTDTQYF. CDR3 coding DNA: TGTGCCAGCAGCCAAGATCCGTGGCGGGAGTTCACAGATACGCAGTATTTT.

This sequence joins TRBV7-6 and TRBJ2-3, with 10 bases lining up with TRBD2. Germline trimming cut 5 bases from V and 4 bases from J; bases unmatched to any gene: 6. The CDR3 length is 15 residues. From germline, CDR1 is SGHVS and CDR2 FNYEAQ. CDR3 in amino acids: CASSAEAGGPDTQYF. CDR3 nucleotide sequence: TGTGCCAGCAGCGCCGAAGCGGGAGGGCCAGATACGCAGTATTTT.

This clonotype was detected many times. V is TRBV6-5 and J is TRBJ1-2; no firm D call. V gave up 2 bases and J gave up 5 bases, with 3 bases separating them. The CDR3 loop spans 11 amino acids. The germline V gene has CDR1 MNHEY and CDR2 SVGAGI. The CDR3 DNA sequence: TGTGCCAGCAGTTACCCATATGGCTACACCTTC. This gives the protein CASSYPYGYTF.

This clonotype was picked up many times. V is TRBV15 and J is TRBJ2-1; TRBD2 agrees at 10 bases. CDR1 and CDR2 (germline): LNHNV, YYDKDF (reference sequence). V shed 8 bases, J shed 5 bases, and the junction held 6 bases outside the gene matches. CDR3 size: 14 residues. Here the CDR3 reads CATHRTSGDNEQFF. Here the CDR3 DNA reads TGTGCCACCCACCGGACTAGCGGAGACAATGAGCAGTTCTTC.